One sample yielded the 13 T cell receptor beta chains listed below, sequenced in a study of T-cell reconstitution after alpha-beta-depleted transplantation in children. Library preparation (for TCRbeta) was performed with unique molecular identifiers. TCRdb re-called the PCR reads with MiXCR, one entry per CDR3 protein. This sample has a few hundred thousand distinct CDR3 sequences, with approximately 20% found just once. Sample: PBMCs from the stem cell graft donor, taken from the stem cell graft. Receptor source: a human donor who donated a stem cell graft to a child with acute lymphoblastic leukemia.

This clonotype was seen a handful of times. The chain employs TRBV5-5 and TRBJ2-1; 8 bases match TRBD2. CDR1 is SGHKS and CDR2 is YYEKEE in the germline V gene (reference sequence). The CDR3 has 15 residues. V shed 0 bases, J shed 9 bases, and the junction held 8 bases outside the gene matches. The CDR3 region has the DNA TGTGCCAGCAGCTTGGCCAGGGCCGGGAGGGTTGAGCAGTTCTTC. Its translation is CASSLARAGRVEQFF.

V usage is TRBV27 and J usage is TRBJ1-2, with TRBD1 matching over 7 bases. The CDR3 totals 15 residues. The V gene's germline CDR1 is MNHEY and CDR2 SMNVEV (reference sequence). The junction had 12 bases not matched to a gene; V was cut back by 7 bases and J by 4 bases. CDR3 DNA: TGTGCCAGCAAACGGGACAGAACCCTATTCTATGGCTACACCTTC. Its translation is CASKRDRTLFYGYTF.

This clonotype turned up a few times. CDR3 bases: TGCGCCAGCAGCTACCGACTAGCGGGTCCCTCCTACGAGCAGTACTTC. This encodes CASSYRLAGPSYEQYF. The genes are TRBV5-1 and TRBJ2-7, with 10 positions matching TRBD2. This CDR3 spans 16 amino acids. Trimming at V came to 3 bases and at J to 0 bases, leaving 6 bases not matched to a gene. Germline assignment: CDR1 SGHRS and CDR2 YFSETQ.

The genes are TRBV5-6 and TRBJ1-2, with 9 bases matching TRBD1. The CDR3 consists of 14 residues. Germline trimming cut 5 bases from V and 6 bases from J; bases unmatched to any gene: 8. Germline V gene sequence: CDR1 SGHDT, CDR2 YYEEEE. The CDR3 loop is CASRNRGQGDGYTF. The CDR3 coding sequence is TGTGCCAGCAGGAACAGGGGGCAAGGCGATGGCTACACCTTC.

In nucleotides, the CDR3 is TGTGCCAGCAGCCAAGCGGGGGGAGTATCCTACAATGAGCAGTTCTTC. It is translated as CASSQAGGVSYNEQFF. The genes are TRBV14 and TRBJ2-1; 7 bases line up with TRBD2. The ends lost 1 base at V and 1 base at J; junction bases unmatched: 4. The CDR3 has 16 residues. The germline CDR1 and CDR2 sequences are SGHDN and FVKESK. The whole variable domain, remainder taken from reference TRBV14 and TRBJ2-1, is EAGVTQFPSHSVIEKGQTVTLRCDPISGHDNLYWYRRVMGKEIKFLLHFVKESKQDESGMPNNRFLAERTGGTYSTLKVQPAELEDSGVYFCASSQAGGVSYNEQFFGPGTRLTVL.

The chain uses TRBV5-8 and TRBJ1-1; D unclear. V lost 2 bases to trimming and J lost 0 bases, with 8 bases between them. CDR3 length equals 14 residues. CDR1 is SGHTS, CDR2 YDEGEE, per germline. This CDR3 reads CASSLLRLNTEAFF. The DNA of the CDR3 is TGTGCCAGCAGCTTATTACGGTTGAACACTGAAGCTTTCTTT.

A few counts support this clonotype. J is TRBJ1-5 and V is TRBV5-1; D gene ambiguous. CDR1 is SGHRS, CDR2 YFSETQ, per germline. With 5 bases removed from V and 3 bases from J, the gap between germline ends came to 15 bases. This CDR3 has 15 amino acids. CDR3 sequence reads: CASRYASEPNQPQHF. The CDR3 DNA follows: TGCGCCAGCAGATACGCCAGTGAACCCAATCAGCCCCAGCATTTT.

This clonotype was counted between two and nine times. V gene TRBV5-5 combines with J gene TRBJ1-4, with 8 nucleotides matching TRBD1. V was pared by 1 base and J by 7 bases, with 6 bases of the junction left unmatched. This CDR3 region has 15 residues. The germline CDR1 and CDR2 sequences are SGHKS and YYEKEE (reference sequence). The CDR3 is CASSLKGTGIEKLFF. The CDR3 nucleotides read TGTGCCAGCAGCTTGAAAGGGACAGGAATTGAAAAACTGTTTTTT.

This clonotype appeared a single time. The V gene is TRBV5-1, the J gene TRBJ2-1; 10 bases agree with TRBD2. Trimming removed 4 bases from V and 5 bases from J; junction bases left unmatched: 15. The CDR3 consists of 18 residues. Germline-derived CDR1 and CDR2 are SGHRS and YFSETQ. CDR3 bases: TGCGCCAGCAGCACTAGGCCGGGACTAGCGAGACCTCACAATGAGCAGTTCTTC. Translated, it gives CASSTRPGLARPHNEQFF.

This clonotype showed up many times. The chain employs TRBV6-5 and TRBJ1-4; the D is unclear. The CDR3 is made up of 13 amino acids. Germline CDR1 is MNHEY and CDR2 is SVGAGI. Trimming took off 4 bases at V and 0 bases at J, with 3 bases between the two ends. Here the CDR3 DNA reads TGTGCCAGCAGTTCTTCAACTAATGAAAAACTGTTTTTT. Its translation is CASSSSTNEKLFF.

V usage is TRBV7-9 and J usage is TRBJ2-3; TRBD2 matches at 12 bases. The CDR3 consists of 17 residues. Looked up from germline, CDR1 is SEHNR and CDR2 is FQNEAQ (reference sequence). Unmatched junction bases numbered 9, after V lost 5 bases and J lost 3 bases. CDR3 bases: TGTGCCAGCAGCCCGCTGACTAGCGGGAGTGGTACAGATACGCAGTATTTT. Translated, it gives CASSPLTSGSGTDTQYF.

The rearrangement joins TRBV3-1 to TRBJ1-2; D gene unclear. Germline V gene lookup returns CDR1 LGHDT and CDR2 YNNKEL (reference sequence). V lost 1 base to trimming and J lost 0 bases, with 15 bases between them. This CDR3 region has 17 residues. The DNA of the CDR3 is TGTGCCAGCAGCCAAGCGGCGGCAGGCCGAGCTAACTATGGCTACACCTTC. It is translated as CASSQAAAGRANYGYTF.

This chain joins TRBV20-1 and TRBJ2-5; 12 bases line up with TRBD2. From germline, CDR1 is DFQATT and CDR2 SNEGSKA (reference sequence). The V gene end was trimmed by 1 base and the J gene end by 4 bases; junction bases not matched to a gene: 1. The CDR3 runs to 14 residues. This CDR3 is CSARASGRGETQYF. CDR3 coding DNA: TGCAGTGCTAGAGCTAGCGGGAGGGGAGAGACCCAGTACTTC.